This TCR beta chain was found in a study of blood T cell repertoires in COVID-19. Whole-study context: Material from acute and convalescent COVID-19 was sourced from the United States, Italy and Spain. The analysed material was cDNA or gDNA that came from T cells, B-cell-depleted T cells, or PBMCs.

Study processing details: From reference gene primer amplification, estimates of nucleated cell counts were derived. Produced via immunoSEQ multiplex PCR; TCRdb's table is partial and in-frame only. The V and J calls and clone size are taken from that table; D and trimming were inferred from the DNA. The sample has about 70,000 clones, approximately 89% seen once. V shed 2 bases, J shed 5 bases, and the junction held 6 bases outside the gene matches. Per the germline V gene, CDR1 is MNHEY and CDR2 is SVGEGT. This CDR3 contains 16 residues. The sequenced sample consisted of peripheral blood. This sequence was found in a man at least 80 years old with acute or convalescent COVID-19. The J gene is TRBJ2-2, the V gene TRBV6-2 or TRBV6-3; 9 nucleotides align to TRBD2. The CDR3 loop reads CASSYRREGRTGELFF. In DNA form, the CDR3 reads TGTGCCAGCAGTTACCGGCGGGAGGGGCGGACCGGGGAGCTGTTTTTT.